This T cell receptor beta chain was sequenced for a study of shared clonotypes between healthy human individuals. Naive CD8 cells, CD45RO-negative and positively selected for CCR7, excluded terminally differentiated effector memory CD45RA+ cells. There were only Caucasian adults among the donors, and all lived in Nashville, Tennessee. Assay: immunoSEQ multiplex PCR; the TCRdb copy retains only in-frame clones and omits some. Among 2 million to 2.5 million clones listed, about 92% were seen once. Trimming took 3 bases from V and 5 from J, leaving 13 bases between them. The CDR3 has 14 residues. Germline V gene lookup returns CDR1 LNHDA and CDR2 SQIVND (reference sequence).

The sequencing input was naive CD8+ T cells from PBMCs. The receptor was derived from a man younger than 35 in good health. Some clones in this sample may be carry-over from other donors' samples. The chain links TRBV19 to TRBJ1-1; the D is unclear. The CDR3 here is CASSMGPKGTEAFF. The CDR3 DNA sequence: TGTGCCAGTAGTATGGGCCCCAAAGGGACTGAAGCTTTCTTT.